A single sample is the source of the 14 T cell receptor beta chains below, sequenced in a study of neoadjuvant anti-PD-1 for oral cavity cancer (dated by TCRdb to the early 2020s). The library was produced with the immunoSEQ multiplex PCR assay. TCRdb retrieved this table from immuneACCESS and kept in-frame rearrangements only. Not all clones are present; in checked studies, unresolved V genes account for under half, and no reason is known for the remainder. The sample includes about 7,000 clones, with around 76% observed a single time. The ten largest account for roughly 3.5% of the sample. In the paper's terms, the time point label means: before neoadjuvant nivolumab. The sequencing used PBMCs, collected before nivolumab (anti-PD-1) treatment. These receptors all stem from a person between 40 and 79 years old with oral cavity squamous cell carcinoma.

V gene TRBV28 combines with J gene TRBJ1-1, with a weak D call TRBD1 (5 bases). The germline V gene encodes CDR1 MDHEN and CDR2 SYDVKM. The CDR3 length is 11 residues. CDR3 DNA sequence: TGTGGTGCGGGAGGGGACACTGAAGCTTTCTTT. Its protein is CGAGGDTEAFF.

This clone was seen more than once but under ten times. This chain joins TRBV5-1 and TRBJ1-2, with 8 positions matching TRBD1. J was trimmed by 5 bases and V by 5 bases; bases with no gene match: 8. Germline V gene data show CDR1 as SGHRS and CDR2 as YFSETQ. The CDR3 has 14 amino acids. The CDR3 protein is CASRDRQGAYGYTF. The CDR3 nucleotides read TGCGCCAGCAGGGATAGGCAGGGGGCATATGGCTACACCTTC.

The rearrangement links TRBV5-4 to TRBJ2-7, with D tentatively TRBD1 (6 bases). Looked up from germline, CDR1 is SGHNT and CDR2 is YYREEE (reference sequence). The CDR3 spans 13 residues. V lost 1 base and J 7 bases, leaving 12 bases between the germline ends. The CDR3 is CASSLRGGREQYF. As DNA, the CDR3 is TGTGCCAGCAGCTTGCGAGGGGGAAGGGAGCAGTACTTC.

In its sample, this clone was seen a few times. This chain connects TRBV28 to TRBJ1-2; TRBD1 matches 8 bases. Germline assignment: CDR1 MDHEN and CDR2 SYDVKM. The length of the CDR3 is 14 residues. V was clipped by 7 bases and J by 0 bases; unmatched bases: 4. CDR3 in amino acids: CASIVQGANYGYTF. Written as DNA, the CDR3 is TGTGCCAGCATCGTACAGGGGGCTAACTATGGCTACACCTTC.

The V call is TRBV7-2, the J call TRBJ1-2; the match to TRBD1 covers 10 bases. The CDR3 loop spans 16 amino acids. With 4 bases clipped from V and 3 bases from J, the junction kept 8 bases outside the gene matches. Germline V gene lookup returns CDR1 SGHTA and CDR2 FQGNSA. The CDR3 loop is CASSYSGTGDHYGYTF. CDR3 DNA: TGTGCCAGCAGCTACTCCGGGACAGGGGACCACTATGGCTACACCTTC.

V gene TRBV7-2 combines with J gene TRBJ1-2; D is unclear. The CDR3 totals 13 residues. CDR1 is SGHTA and CDR2 is FQGNSA in the germline V gene. The germline V and J ends were trimmed by 4 bases and 8 bases, with 14 bases remaining between them. The CDR3, as DNA: TGTGCCAGCAGCTGGGGATACAGAGAAGGCTACACCTTC. Translating gives CASSWGYREGYTF.

Here the CDR3 reads CASSLDRRELSYNEQFF. CDR3 nucleotide sequence: TGTGCCAGCAGCTTAGATCGGCGGGAGCTTTCCTACAATGAGCAGTTCTTC. The chain recombines TRBV11-3 with TRBJ2-1; 7 bases are shared with TRBD2. After removal of 0 bases from V and 1 base from J, the junction contained 6 bases not matched to a gene. The CDR3 runs 17 residues. Germline CDR1 reads SGHNT; CDR2 reads YENEEA.

V gene TRBV5-1 combines with J gene TRBJ2-1, with D maybe TRBD1 (6 bases). In germline, CDR1 is SGHRS, CDR2 YFSETQ. The CDR3 spans 16 residues. V was clipped by 0 bases and J by 0 bases, with 10 bases between them. CDR3 sequence: CASSLVVGGSYNEQFF. CDR3 bases: TGCGCCAGCAGCTTGGTCGTAGGGGGCTCCTACAATGAGCAGTTCTTC.

The chain recombines TRBV15 with TRBJ2-3, with 8 positions matching TRBD2. Per germline, CDR1 LNHNV and CDR2 YYDKDF (reference sequence). The CDR3 totals 20 residues. The J segment lost 2 bases and the V segment lost 2 bases, leaving 18 bases of the junction unmatched. The CDR3 protein is CATSRSRFTPGRGDTDTQYF. As DNA, the CDR3 is TGTGCCACCAGCAGATCTCGATTCACCCCGGGGCGGGGGGACACAGATACGCAGTATTTT.

V and J are TRBV6-4 and TRBJ1-1, with no clear D. Per germline, CDR1 MRHNA and CDR2 SNTAGT. Trimming removed 6 bases from V and 1 base from J, with 9 bases in between. CDR3 size: 13 residues. CDR3 protein: CASSLEENTEAFF. CDR3 DNA: TGTGCCAGCAGCCTAGAAGAGAACACTGAAGCTTTCTTT.

The chain has TRBV7-6 and TRBJ2-3, with D uncertain. CDR1 and CDR2 (germline): SGHVS, FNYEAQ. The CDR3 has 14 residues. Between the trimmed V and J ends, which lost 1 base and 2 bases, there was a span of 7 bases. The chain's CDR3 is CASSLVGATDTQYF. The CDR3 DNA reads as TGTGCCAGCAGCTTAGTGGGTGCCACAGATACGCAGTATTTT.

Only a few counts were recorded for this clone. This sequence joins TRBV2 and TRBJ1-1; possible D gene TRBD1, 5 bases. From germline, CDR1 is SNHLY and CDR2 FYNNEI. V gave up 7 bases and J gave up 8 bases, with 14 bases separating them. This CDR3 has 12 amino acids. As DNA, the CDR3 is TGTGCCAGCATGGACACCTGGCGGGAAGCTTTCTTT. As protein: CASMDTWREAFF.

This chain connects TRBV9 to TRBJ2-3; D call uncertain. CDR3 length equals 12 residues. V was shortened by 0 bases and J by 6 bases, with 5 bases between the two germline ends. Germline V CDR1 and CDR2: SGDLS, YYNGEE. The DNA of the CDR3 is TGTGCCAGCAGCGTAGTAGGGGATACGCAGTATTTT. Its translation is CASSVVGDTQYF.

The V and J genes are TRBV7-6 and TRBJ2-3, with TRBD2 matching 8 bases. CDR1 is SGHVS, CDR2 FNYEAQ, per germline. Trimming at V came to 4 bases and at J to 3 bases, leaving 9 bases not matched to a gene. CDR3 length: 16 amino acids. CDR3 sequence reads: CASSSGLDERTDTQYF. In nucleotides, the CDR3 is TGTGCCAGCAGCTCGGGACTAGATGAAAGGACAGATACGCAGTATTTT.